This TCR beta chain is from a study of Ad26.COV2.S vaccination and SARS-CoV-2 variants. Across the whole study: Administration of Ad26.COV2.S was intramuscular, either once or twice 56 days apart. Study-wide results and limits: Vaccinees showed greater spike-specific TCR breadth than placebo recipients. Placebo recipients and vaccine recipients were similar in non-spike TCR breadth.

The treatment here: about 20 received Ad26.COV2.S at low or high dose, single or two shots; roughly 5 received placebo; per-sample allocation not given. Sample collection was performed on day 63 after the first vaccine or placebo injection. The CDR3 consists of 15 residues. V shed 5 bases and J shed 0 bases, with 11 bases lying between them. In germline, CDR1 is SGHVS, CDR2 FQNEAQ. Assay: immunoSEQ multiplex PCR; the TCRdb copy retains only in-frame clones and omits some. The sample has fewer than 800,000 clones; 89% are singletons. About this clone: Its antigen remains unidentified. Other nucleotide sequences from this sample produce the same CDR3.

The chain carries TRBV7-8 and TRBJ2-1; D ambiguous. Here the sequenced sample was peripheral blood, taken in a trial of Ad26.COV2.S vaccine versus placebo. The clonotype was recovered from a person between 18 and 60 years old who received the Ad26.COV2.S COVID-19 vaccine or a placebo. The CDR3 DNA reads TGTGCCAGCAGCCTAACTGAGAGCTCCTACAATGAGCAGTTCTTC. Amino acids: CASSLTESSYNEQFF.